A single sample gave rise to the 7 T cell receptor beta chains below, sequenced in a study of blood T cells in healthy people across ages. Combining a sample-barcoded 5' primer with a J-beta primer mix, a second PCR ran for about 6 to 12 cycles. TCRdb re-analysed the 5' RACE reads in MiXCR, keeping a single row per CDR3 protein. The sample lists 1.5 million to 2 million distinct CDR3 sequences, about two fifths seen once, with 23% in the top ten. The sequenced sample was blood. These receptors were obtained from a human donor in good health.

CDR3 residues: CASSPARTGVIETQYF. CDR3 DNA sequence: TGCGCCAGCAGCCCGGCCAGGACAGGGGTGATAGAGACCCAGTACTTC. The chain uses TRBV4-3 and TRBJ2-5, with 9 bases that match TRBD1. This CDR3 region has 16 residues. With 4 bases clipped from V and 4 bases from J, the junction kept 10 bases outside the gene matches. Germline loops: CDR1 LGHNA, CDR2 YSLEER.

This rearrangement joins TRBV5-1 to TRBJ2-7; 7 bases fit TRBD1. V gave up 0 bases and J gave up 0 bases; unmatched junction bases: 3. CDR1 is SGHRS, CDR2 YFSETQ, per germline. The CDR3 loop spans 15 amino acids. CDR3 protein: CASSLARGSSYEQYF. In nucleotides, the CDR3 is TGCGCCAGCAGCTTGGCCAGGGGGAGCTCCTACGAGCAGTACTTC.

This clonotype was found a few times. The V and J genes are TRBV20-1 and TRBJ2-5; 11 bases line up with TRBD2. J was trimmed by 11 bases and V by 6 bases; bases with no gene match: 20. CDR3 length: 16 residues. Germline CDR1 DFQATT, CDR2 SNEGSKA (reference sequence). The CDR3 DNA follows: TGCAGTGCCCCCTCTCTAGCGGGGGGCGACTACAATGAGCAGTACTTC. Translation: CSAPSLAGGDYNEQYF.

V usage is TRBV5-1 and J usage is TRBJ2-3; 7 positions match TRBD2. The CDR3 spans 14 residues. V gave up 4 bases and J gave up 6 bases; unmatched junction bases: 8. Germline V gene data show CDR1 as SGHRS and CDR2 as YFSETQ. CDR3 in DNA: TGCGCCAGCAGCCCCGGGGGGTCGTGGGATACGCAGTATTTT. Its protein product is CASSPGGSWDTQYF.

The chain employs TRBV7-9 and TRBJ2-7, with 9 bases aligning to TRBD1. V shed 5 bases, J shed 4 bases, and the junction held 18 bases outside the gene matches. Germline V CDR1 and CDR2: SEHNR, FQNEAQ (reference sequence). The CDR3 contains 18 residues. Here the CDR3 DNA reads TGTGCCAGCAGCCCGACGCACGCTGGGACAGGGAAAGGTTACGAGCAGTACTTC. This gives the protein CASSPTHAGTGKGYEQYF.

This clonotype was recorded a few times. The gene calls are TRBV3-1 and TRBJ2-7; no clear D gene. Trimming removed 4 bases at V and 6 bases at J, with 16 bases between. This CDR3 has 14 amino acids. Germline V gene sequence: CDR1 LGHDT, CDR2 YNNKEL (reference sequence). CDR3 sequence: CASSPSDFRVEQYF. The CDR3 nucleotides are TGTGCCAGCAGCCCTTCCGATTTTCGGGTCGAGCAGTACTTC.

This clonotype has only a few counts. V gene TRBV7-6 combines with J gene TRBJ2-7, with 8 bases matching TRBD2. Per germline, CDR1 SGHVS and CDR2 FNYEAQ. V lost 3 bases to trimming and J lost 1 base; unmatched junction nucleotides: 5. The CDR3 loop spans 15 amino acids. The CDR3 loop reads CASSFGGATSYEQYF. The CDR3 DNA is TGTGCCAGCAGCTTCGGGGGGGCTACATCCTACGAGCAGTACTTC.